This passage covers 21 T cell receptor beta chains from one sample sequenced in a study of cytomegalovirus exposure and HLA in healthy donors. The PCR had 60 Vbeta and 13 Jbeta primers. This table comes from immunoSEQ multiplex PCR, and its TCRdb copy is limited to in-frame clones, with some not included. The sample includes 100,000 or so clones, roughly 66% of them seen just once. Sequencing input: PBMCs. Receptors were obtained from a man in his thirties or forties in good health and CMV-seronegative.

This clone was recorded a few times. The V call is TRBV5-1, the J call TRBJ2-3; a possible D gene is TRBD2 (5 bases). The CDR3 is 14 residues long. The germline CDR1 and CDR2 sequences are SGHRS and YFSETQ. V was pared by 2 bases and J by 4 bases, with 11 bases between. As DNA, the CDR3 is TGCGCCAGCAGCTTCGGGCTAGCAGCAGATACGCAGTATTTT. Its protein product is CASSFGLAADTQYF.

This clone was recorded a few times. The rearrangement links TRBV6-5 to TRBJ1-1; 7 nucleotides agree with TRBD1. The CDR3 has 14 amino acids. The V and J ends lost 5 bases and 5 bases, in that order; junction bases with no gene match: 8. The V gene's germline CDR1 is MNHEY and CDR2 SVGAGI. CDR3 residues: CASSRQGLRTEAFF. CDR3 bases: TGTGCCAGCAGTCGACAGGGCTTGAGGACTGAAGCTTTCTTT.

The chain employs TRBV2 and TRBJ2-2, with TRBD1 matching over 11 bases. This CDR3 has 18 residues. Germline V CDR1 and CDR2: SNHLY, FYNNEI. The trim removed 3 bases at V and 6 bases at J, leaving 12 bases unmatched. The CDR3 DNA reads TGTGCCAGCAGTGACTATGAGTCCGGGACAGGGGGTCCCGGGGAGCTGTTTTTT. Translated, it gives CASSDYESGTGGPGELFF.

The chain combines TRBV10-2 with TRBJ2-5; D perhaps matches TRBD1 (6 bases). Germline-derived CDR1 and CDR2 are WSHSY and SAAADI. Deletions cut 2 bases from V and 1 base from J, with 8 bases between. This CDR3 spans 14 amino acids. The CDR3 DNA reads TGCGCCAGCAGTGAGAGGGACACCCAAGAGACCCAGTACTTC. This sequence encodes CASSERDTQETQYF.

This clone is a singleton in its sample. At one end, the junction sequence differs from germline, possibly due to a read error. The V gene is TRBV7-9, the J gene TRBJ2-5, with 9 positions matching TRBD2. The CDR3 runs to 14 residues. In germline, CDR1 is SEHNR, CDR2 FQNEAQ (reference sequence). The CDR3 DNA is TGTTCCAGCAGCCCCCCAGCGGGGGGCCCGGTTCTGTACTTC. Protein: CSSSPPAGGPVLYF.

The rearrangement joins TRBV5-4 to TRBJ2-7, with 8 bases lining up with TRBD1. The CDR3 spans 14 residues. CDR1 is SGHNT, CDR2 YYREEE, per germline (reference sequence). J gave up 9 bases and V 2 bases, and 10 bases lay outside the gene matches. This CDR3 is CASSFGGQGGGQYF. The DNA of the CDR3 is TGTGCCAGCAGCTTTGGTGGACAGGGTGGTGGGCAGTACTTC.

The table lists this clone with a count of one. The CDR3 region is CASTPFTGTGNTIYF. CDR3 sequence (DNA): TGTGCCAGCACCCCCTTTACAGGCACTGGAAACACCATATATTTT. This sequence joins TRBV6-1 and TRBJ1-3; D might be TRBD1 (5 bases). Trimming shortened V by 7 bases and J by 2 bases, and 15 bases separated the two germline ends. CDR3 size: 15 residues. Germline V gene data show CDR1 as MNHNS and CDR2 as SASEGT.

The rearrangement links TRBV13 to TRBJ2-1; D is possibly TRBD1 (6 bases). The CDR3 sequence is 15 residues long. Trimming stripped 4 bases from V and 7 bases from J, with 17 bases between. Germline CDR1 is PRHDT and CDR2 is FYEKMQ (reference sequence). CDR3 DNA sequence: TGTGCCAGCAGCTCTACAGGGCGTCTAAGGAATGAGCAGTTCTTC. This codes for CASSSTGRLRNEQFF.

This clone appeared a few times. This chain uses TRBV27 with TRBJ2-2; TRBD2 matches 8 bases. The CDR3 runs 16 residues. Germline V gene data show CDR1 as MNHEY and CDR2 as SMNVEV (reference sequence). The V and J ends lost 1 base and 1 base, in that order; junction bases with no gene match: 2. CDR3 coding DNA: TGTGCCAGCAGTTTATTACTAGCGGAGAACACCGGGGAGCTGTTTTTT. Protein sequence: CASSLLLAENTGELFF.

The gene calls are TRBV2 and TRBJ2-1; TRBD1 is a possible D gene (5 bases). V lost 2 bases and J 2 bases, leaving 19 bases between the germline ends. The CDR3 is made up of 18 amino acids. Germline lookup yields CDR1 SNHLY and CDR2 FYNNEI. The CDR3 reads CASSETLVDSATYNEQFF. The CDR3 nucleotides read TGTGCCAGCAGTGAAACCCTTGTCGACAGTGCAACCTACAATGAGCAGTTCTTC.

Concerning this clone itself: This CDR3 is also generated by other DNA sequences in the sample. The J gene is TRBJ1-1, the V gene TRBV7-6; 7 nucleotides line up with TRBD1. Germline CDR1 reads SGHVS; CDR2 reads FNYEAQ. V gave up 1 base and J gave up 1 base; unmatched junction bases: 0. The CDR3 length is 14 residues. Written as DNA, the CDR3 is TGTGCCAGCAGCTTAGGGACAGGGAACACTGAAGCTTTCTTT. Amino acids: CASSLGTGNTEAFF.

This chain's CDR3 is CASSPRGAGRYTEAFF. DNA of the CDR3: TGTGCCAGCAGCCCGCGTGGGGCAGGGCGGTACACTGAAGCTTTCTTT. J is TRBJ1-1 and V is TRBV7-9; possibly TRBD1 for D (5 bases). The CDR3 contains 16 residues. Deletions cut 5 bases from V and 3 bases from J, with 19 bases between. The germline CDR1 and CDR2 sequences are SEHNR and FQNEAQ (reference sequence).

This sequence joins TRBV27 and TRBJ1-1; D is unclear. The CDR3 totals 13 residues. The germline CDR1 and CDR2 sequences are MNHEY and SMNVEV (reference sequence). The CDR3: CSSSLDGNTEAFF. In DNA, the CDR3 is TGTTCCTCCTCACTAGACGGGAACACTGAAGCTTTCTTT.

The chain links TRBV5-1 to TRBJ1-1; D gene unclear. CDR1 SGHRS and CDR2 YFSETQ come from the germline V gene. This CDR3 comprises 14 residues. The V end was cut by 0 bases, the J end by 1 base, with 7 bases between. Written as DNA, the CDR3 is TGCGCCAGCAGCTTGGAATGGGCGAACACTGAAGCTTTCTTT. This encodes CASSLEWANTEAFF.

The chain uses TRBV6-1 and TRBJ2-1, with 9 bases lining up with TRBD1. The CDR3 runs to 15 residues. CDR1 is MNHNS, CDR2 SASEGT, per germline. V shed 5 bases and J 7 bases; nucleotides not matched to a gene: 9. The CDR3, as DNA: TGTGCCAGCAGTTTGACAGGGGGGGAATCTAATGAGCAGTTCTTC. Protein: CASSLTGGESNEQFF.

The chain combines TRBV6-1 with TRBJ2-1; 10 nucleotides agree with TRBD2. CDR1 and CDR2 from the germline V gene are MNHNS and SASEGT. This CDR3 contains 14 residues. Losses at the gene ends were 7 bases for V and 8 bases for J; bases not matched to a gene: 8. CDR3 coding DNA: TGTGCCAGCATTATAGCGGGAGGCGTGGATGAGCAGTTCTTC. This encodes CASIIAGGVDEQFF.

The CDR3 sequence is CAWSPTGGSEPQHF. The CDR3 bases are TGTGCCTGGAGCCCCACAGGGGGTAGTGAGCCCCAGCATTTT. The V and J genes are TRBV30 and TRBJ1-5, with TRBD1 matching 8 bases. Germline assignment: CDR1 GTSNPN and CDR2 SVGIG (reference sequence). The CDR3 contains 14 residues. Germline trimming cut 3 bases from V and 8 bases from J; bases unmatched to any gene: 9.

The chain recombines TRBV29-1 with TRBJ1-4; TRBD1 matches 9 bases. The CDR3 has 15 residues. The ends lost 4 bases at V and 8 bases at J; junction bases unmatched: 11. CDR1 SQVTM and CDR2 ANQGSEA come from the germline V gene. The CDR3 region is CSVGNIQGALEKLFF. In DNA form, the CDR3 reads TGCAGCGTTGGGAATATACAGGGGGCCTTGGAAAAACTGTTTTTT.

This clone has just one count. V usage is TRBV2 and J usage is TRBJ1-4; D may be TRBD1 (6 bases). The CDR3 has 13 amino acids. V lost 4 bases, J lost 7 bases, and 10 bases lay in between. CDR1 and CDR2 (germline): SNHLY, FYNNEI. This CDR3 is CASSGQGTEKLFF. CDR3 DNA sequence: TGTGCCAGCAGTGGGCAGGGGACTGAAAAACTGTTTTTT. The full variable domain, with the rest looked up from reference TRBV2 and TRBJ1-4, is EPEVTQTPSHQVTQMGQEVILRCVPISNHLYFYWYRQILGQKVEFLVSFYNNEISEKSEIFDDQFSVERPDGSNFTLKIRSTKLEDSAMYFCASSGQGTEKLFFGSGTQLSVL.

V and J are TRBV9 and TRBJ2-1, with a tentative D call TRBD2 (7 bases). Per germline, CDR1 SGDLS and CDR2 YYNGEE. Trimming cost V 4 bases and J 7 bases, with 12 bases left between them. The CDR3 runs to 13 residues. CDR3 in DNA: TGTGCCAGCAGCCCCGAGGGGGGGAATGAGCAGTTCTTC. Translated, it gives CASSPEGGNEQFF.

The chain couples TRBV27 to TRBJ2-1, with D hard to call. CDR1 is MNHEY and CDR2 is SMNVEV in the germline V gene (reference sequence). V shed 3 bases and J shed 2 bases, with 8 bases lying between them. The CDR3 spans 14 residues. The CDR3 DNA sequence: TGTGCCAGCAGTTTTGGGCGACCCTACAATGAGCAGTTCTTC. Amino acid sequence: CASSFGRPYNEQFF.